Following are 27 T cell receptor beta chains from one sample sequenced in a study of shared clonotypes between healthy human individuals. Sequenced by immunoSEQ multiplex PCR; TCRdb stores in-frame clones only, minus some. The table lists more than 2 million clones, over 85% of them singletons. The specimen sequenced was naive CD4+ T cells sorted from blood. Specified subset: CD45RA+ positively selected. These receptors were collected from a man between 18 and 35 years old in good health.

The chain has TRBV5-1 and TRBJ2-5; D gene ambiguous. The length of the CDR3 is 13 residues. Per germline, CDR1 SGHRS and CDR2 YFSETQ. Trimming removed 3 bases at V and 2 bases at J, with 8 bases between. CDR3 protein: CASSSHSQETQYF. The CDR3 coding sequence is TGCGCCAGCAGCTCTCATTCACAAGAGACCCAGTACTTC.

The rearrangement links TRBV28 to TRBJ2-4, with 7 bases aligning to TRBD2. The V gene end was trimmed by 6 bases and the J gene end by 4 bases; junction bases not matched to a gene: 12. The CDR3 loop spans 16 amino acids. Germline V gene lookup returns CDR1 MDHEN and CDR2 SYDVKM. Here the CDR3 reads CASRNRAGTHKNIQYF. CDR3 DNA sequence: TGTGCCAGCAGAAACAGAGCGGGGACCCATAAAAACATTCAGTACTTC.

The V and J genes are TRBV7-9 and TRBJ2-7; possible D gene TRBD1, 7 bases. V shed 2 bases and J shed 6 bases, with 17 bases lying between them. The CDR3 consists of 15 residues. Germline CDR1 is SEHNR and CDR2 is FQNEAQ (reference sequence). The DNA for the CDR3 is TGTGCCAGCAGCTTAAGGGCAGGGGGGCTCTTCGAGCAGTACTTC. Translation gives CASSLRAGGLFEQYF.

The rearrangement uses TRBV6-5 and TRBJ2-3; 10 bases fit TRBD2. The CDR3 sequence is 15 residues long. Germline loops: CDR1 MNHEY, CDR2 SVGAGI. The trim removed 11 bases at V and 2 bases at J, leaving 10 bases unmatched. Here the CDR3 DNA reads TGTGCCTCGTCCCTAGCGGGGGAAAACACAGATACGCAGTATTTT. This codes for CASSLAGENTDTQYF.

The genes are TRBV7-9 and TRBJ2-5; no clear D gene. Per germline, CDR1 SEHNR and CDR2 FQNEAQ (reference sequence). V lost 5 bases to trimming and J lost 5 bases, with 6 bases between them. This CDR3 region has 11 residues. CDR3: CASSPTETQYF. The CDR3 region has the DNA TGTGCCAGCAGCCCGACGGAGACCCAGTACTTC.

The chain combines TRBV6-6 with TRBJ2-6; no firm D call. Germline CDR1 reads MNHNY; CDR2 reads SVGAGI (reference sequence). The CDR3 spans 15 residues. Trimming shortened V by 2 bases and J by 1 base, and 6 bases separated the two germline ends. The CDR3 nucleotides are TGTGCCAGCAGTTACACCCGATCTGGGGCCAACGTCCTGACTTTC. Translation: CASSYTRSGANVLTF.

The J gene is TRBJ2-5, the V gene TRBV19; the match to TRBD1 covers 8 bases. The CDR3 runs to 14 residues. Trimming cost V 2 bases and J 5 bases; bases outside gene matches: 4. The germline CDR1 and CDR2 sequences are LNHDA and SQIVND (reference sequence). CDR3 protein: CASSIYDRGETQYF. For the CDR3, the DNA is TGTGCCAGTAGTATATACGACAGGGGCGAGACCCAGTACTTC.

CDR3 coding DNA: TGTGCCTGGAGTGGGGGGTCGCAGTACTTC. Its protein product is CAWSGGSQYF. The chain carries TRBV30 and TRBJ2-7; D is possibly TRBD1 or TRBD2 (5 bases each). V lost 1 base and J lost 9, with 7 bases in between. CDR1 and CDR2 (germline): GTSNPN, SVGIG (reference sequence). The CDR3 is made up of 10 amino acids.

The rearrangement uses TRBV6-6 and TRBJ2-3, with D uncertain. The length of the CDR3 is 12 residues. In germline, CDR1 is MNHNY, CDR2 SVGAGI (reference sequence). The V end lost 4 bases, the J end lost 3 bases, and 5 bases lay between the germline ends. The CDR3 coding sequence is TGTGCCAGCAGTTCCCAAACAGATACGCAGTATTTT. Its translation: CASSSQTDTQYF.

This clone was counted once. Other DNA sequences in the same sample also yield this CDR3. The V gene is TRBV15, the J gene TRBJ2-7; 12 bases are a match to TRBD2. The CDR3 consists of 15 residues. V shed 3 bases, J shed 0 bases, and the junction held 0 bases outside the gene matches. Germline V gene data show CDR1 as LNHNV and CDR2 as YYDKDF (reference sequence). The CDR3 loop reads CATSRGLAGSYEQYF. The DNA for the CDR3 is TGTGCCACCAGCAGGGGACTAGCGGGCTCCTACGAGCAGTACTTC.

The chain links TRBV28 to TRBJ1-4; TRBD1 agrees at 7 bases. The J segment lost 5 bases and the V segment lost 6 bases, leaving 3 bases of the junction unmatched. The CDR3 has 13 amino acids. Germline assignment: CDR1 MDHEN and CDR2 SYDVKM. CDR3 sequence (DNA): TGTGCCAGCAGGGGGACAGCGAATGAAAAACTGTTTTTT. Amino acid sequence: CASRGTANEKLFF.

The chain is built from TRBV5-1 and TRBJ1-1, with D possibly matching TRBD1 (6 bases). This CDR3 region has 16 residues. V lost 4 bases and J lost 0, with 16 bases in between. CDR1 and CDR2 (germline): SGHRS, YFSETQ. The chain's CDR3 is CASSGSGARMNTEAFF. DNA of the CDR3: TGCGCCAGCAGCGGGTCGGGGGCGAGGATGAACACTGAAGCTTTCTTT.

The chain employs TRBV21-1 and TRBJ2-1; the DNA was not compared with TRBD2, the D call given in the table. TRBV21-1 is reported as a pseudogene. This CDR3 is built from 14 residues. CDR3 in amino acids: CASSLTSSYNEQFF. As DNA, the CDR3 is TGTGCCAGCAGCTTGACTAGCTCCTACAATGAGCAGTTCTTC.

The V and J genes are TRBV19 and TRBJ2-6, with a tentative D call TRBD2 (6 bases). The germline V and J ends were trimmed by 5 bases and 2 bases, with 13 bases remaining between them. Germline CDR1 LNHDA, CDR2 SQIVND (reference sequence). This CDR3 contains 16 residues. The CDR3 reads CASSHYRGTGANVLTF. The CDR3, as DNA: TGTGCCAGTAGTCATTATCGGGGGACTGGGGCCAACGTCCTGACTTTC.

The chain employs TRBV28 and TRBJ1-4; weak D call: TRBD1 (5 bases). The CDR3 covers 13 residues. V dropped 7 bases and J dropped 7 bases, with 13 bases sitting between them. The germline V gene encodes CDR1 MDHEN and CDR2 SYDVKM. CDR3 sequence reads: CASTPGGGEKLFF. The CDR3 region has the DNA TGTGCCAGCACCCCGGGCGGGGGTGAAAAACTGTTTTTT.

The V gene is TRBV6-5, the J gene TRBJ2-2; D gene ambiguous. Trimming removed 4 bases from V and 2 bases from J, with 14 bases in between. Germline V gives CDR1 MNHEY, CDR2 SVGAGI. The CDR3 is 16 amino acids. The CDR3, as DNA: TGTGCCAGCAGTTCGGGTATACTAACCAACACCGGGGAGCTGTTTTTT. The encoded protein is CASSSGILTNTGELFF.

To note about this clone: Other DNA sequences of this sample code for an identical CDR3. The V and J genes are TRBV29-1 and TRBJ1-2, with TRBD1 matching 7 bases. The CDR3 spans 12 residues. With 3 bases clipped from V and 4 bases from J, the junction kept 2 bases outside the gene matches. The germline V gene encodes CDR1 SQVTM and CDR2 ANQGSEA. In DNA form, the CDR3 reads TGCAGCGTTGAGGGACAGTCCTATGGCTACACCTTC. Protein sequence: CSVEGQSYGYTF. Full variable domain (rest looked up from reference TRBV29-1 and TRBJ1-2): SAVISQKPSRDICQRGTSLTIQCQVDSQVTMMFWYRQQPGQSLTLIATANQGSEATYESGFVIDKFPISRPNLTFSTLTVSNMSPEDSSIYLCSVEGQSYGYTFGSGTRLTVV.

The rearrangement joins TRBV11-2 to TRBJ2-2; TRBD1 aligns across 7 bases. V shed 3 bases, J shed 8 bases, and the junction held 12 bases outside the gene matches. Per the germline V gene, CDR1 is SGHAT and CDR2 is FQNNGV. The CDR3 length is 16 residues. The CDR3 nucleotides are TGTGCCAGCAGCTTCCCTGAGGGGGCTGTAGCAGGGGAGCTGTTTTTT. As protein: CASSFPEGAVAGELFF. Supplemented by reference TRBV11-2 and TRBJ2-2, the full variable domain reads EAGVAQSPRYKIIEKRQSVAFWCNPISGHATLYWYQQILGQGPKLLIQFQNNGVVDDSQLPKDRFSAERLKGVDSTLKIQPAKLEDSAVYLCASSFPEGAVAGELFFGEGSRLTVL.

V is TRBV5-1 and J is TRBJ1-4; 7 bases fit TRBD1. The V and J ends lost 2 bases and 4 bases, in that order; junction bases with no gene match: 5. The CDR3 sequence is 15 residues long. Germline V CDR1 and CDR2: SGHRS, YFSETQ. CDR3 nucleotide sequence: TGCGCCAGCAGCTTCGGGACAGCGCTTAATGAAAAACTGTTTTTT. Its translation is CASSFGTALNEKLFF.

The chain recombines TRBV18 with TRBJ2-1, with D perhaps matching TRBD1 or TRBD2 (5 bases each). The V end lost 2 bases, the J end lost 0 bases, and 8 bases lay between the germline ends. The CDR3 totals 15 residues. Germline V gene data show CDR1 as KGHSH and CDR2 as LQKENI. The CDR3 DNA reads TGTGCCAGCTCACCAGAGGGGAGCTCCTACAATGAGCAGTTCTTC. Amino acids: CASSPEGSSYNEQFF. Looking up the rest from reference TRBV18 and TRBJ2-1 gives the full variable domain: NAGVMQNPRHLVRRRGQEARLRCSPMKGHSHVYWYRQLPEEGLKFMVYLQKENIIDESGMPKERFSAEFPKEGPSILRIQQVVRGDSAAYFCASSPEGSSYNEQFFGPGTRLTVL.

With regard to this clone: Other DNA variants within this sample encode the same CDR3. The V call is TRBV2, the J call TRBJ1-6, with D perhaps TRBD1 (5 bases). V lost 6 bases and J 6 bases, leaving 6 bases between the germline ends. Germline V gene data show CDR1 as SNHLY and CDR2 as FYNNEI. This CDR3 has 12 residues. CDR3 sequence: CASRQGNSPLHF. The DNA of the CDR3 is TGTGCCAGCAGGCAGGGTAATTCACCCCTCCACTTT.

This clone was recorded once. V gene TRBV4-1 combines with J gene TRBJ1-2, with TRBD1 as a possible D gene (5 bases). The V and J ends lost 4 bases and 8 bases respectively, with 23 bases between them. The germline V gene has CDR1 MGHRA and CDR2 YSYEKL. CDR3 length equals 16 residues. This CDR3 reads CASSPVSQGGGDGYTF. CDR3 nucleotide sequence: TGCGCCAGCAGCCCCGTATCCCAGGGAGGTGGGGACGGCTACACCTTC.

V and J are TRBV7-9 and TRBJ1-5; 7 bases align to TRBD1. The CDR3 runs 14 residues. CDR1 is SEHNR, CDR2 FQNEAQ, per germline (reference sequence). The V gene end was trimmed by 10 bases and the J gene end by 2 bases; junction bases not matched to a gene: 8. CDR3: CATEGADGNQPQHF. The CDR3 nucleotides are TGTGCCACCGAGGGGGCGGACGGCAATCAGCCCCAGCATTTT.

The rearrangement links TRBV30 to TRBJ1-1; a possible D gene is TRBD1 (6 bases). The CDR3 is made up of 13 amino acids. Germline V gene data show CDR1 as GTSNPN and CDR2 as SVGIG (reference sequence). The V end was cut by 3 bases, the J end by 1 base, with 9 bases between. Written as DNA, the CDR3 is TGTGCCTGGAGAACAGGGTCGAACACTGAAGCTTTCTTT. Its protein product is CAWRTGSNTEAFF.

The sample holds a few counts of this clone. The genes are TRBV25-1 and TRBJ1-6, with D uncertain. The CDR3 contains 12 residues. Germline CDR1 and CDR2: MGHDK and SYGVNS. V lost 2 bases to trimming and J lost 10 bases, with 6 bases between them. DNA for the CDR3: TGTGCCAGCAGTGAACAATACTCACCCCTCCACTTT. Residues: CASSEQYSPLHF.

The chain employs TRBV5-4 and TRBJ2-7, with 9 bases fitting TRBD2. CDR3 length: 17 amino acids. Unmatched junction bases numbered 18, after V lost 5 bases and J lost 6 bases. CDR1 is SGHNT and CDR2 is YYREEE in the germline V gene (reference sequence). In DNA form, the CDR3 reads TGTGCCAGCAGGCCCGGAGGAGCGGGAGGCTCTCTCGGCGAGCAGTACTTC. This sequence encodes CASRPGGAGGSLGEQYF.

V and J are TRBV4-3 and TRBJ1-5; D is unclear. Trimming shortened V by 0 bases and J by 1 base, and 10 bases separated the two germline ends. Germline V CDR1 and CDR2: LGHNA, YSLEER. There are 16 residues in the CDR3. CDR3 loop: CASSQDFGSSNQPQHF. In nucleotides, the CDR3 is TGCGCCAGCAGCCAAGATTTCGGGAGCAGCAATCAGCCCCAGCATTTT.